This TCR beta chain was sequenced in a study of tumor-infiltrating lymphocytes in localized non-small cell lung cancer. On the study more broadly: Several tumor histologies, both smoking statuses, and some post-neoadjuvant chemotherapy samples were included. Overall study findings and caveats: TCRbeta sequencing showed higher T cell infiltration in tumors than uninvolved lung.

TCRdb's copy holds only in-frame clones and misses some; the assay was immunoSEQ multiplex PCR. The sample shows about 12,000 clones, roughly 85% of them seen only once. This clone was counted only a few times. Its specificity is not known. This clonotype originated in a human donor with non-small cell lung cancer. Source material: uninvolved lung tissue not adjacent to the tumor.

This CDR3 is CASSSHGDQRYNEQFF. The DNA for the CDR3 is TGTGCCAGCAGCTCCCACGGGGACCAACGTTACAATGAGCAGTTCTTC. The J gene is TRBJ2-1, the V gene TRBV7-9; the D call may be TRBD1 or TRBD2 (5 bases each). The CDR3 extends over 16 amino acids. V lost 4 bases and J 4 bases, leaving 17 bases between the germline ends. Germline V gene data show CDR1 as SEHNR and CDR2 as FQNEAQ (reference sequence). Combining the CDR3 with reference TRBV7-9 and TRBJ2-1 gives the whole variable domain DTGVSQNPRHKITKRGQNVTFRCDPISEHNRLYWYRQTLGQGPEFLTYFQNEAQLEKSRLLSDRFSAERPKGSFSTLEIQRTEQGDSAMYLCASSSHGDQRYNEQFFGPGTRLTVL.